The clone carrying this T cell receptor beta chain was seen only a few times. What it recognizes is unknown. This entry is derived from a study of T cell responses to AZD1222 COVID-19 vaccine. At the level of the study: Second doses that came at about 4 or about 12 weeks were put together. Study results and caveats: Spike-specific TCR breadth rose after two AZD1222 doses, and depth rose as well. Among vaccine-associated CD4 TCRs, coverage spanned spike, with dominance at 160-218 and 743-854. Sampled repertoires all dated from after the peak T cell response.

Sequenced by immunoSEQ multiplex PCR; TCRdb stores in-frame clones only, minus some. The sample lists about 54,000 clones, around 80% occurring once. The sample in question was peripheral blood, obtained on day 0 of AZD1222 vaccination. The clonotype was recovered from an adult in good health.

The CDR3 is CASTLSANGNTIYF. The CDR3 DNA follows: TGTGCCAGCACCCTCTCGGCCAACGGAAACACCATATATTTT. The rearrangement uses TRBV2 and TRBJ1-3, with unresolved D. CDR1 and CDR2 (germline): SNHLY, FYNNEI. Trimming removed 7 bases from V and 4 bases from J, with 14 bases in between. This CDR3 spans 14 amino acids.